The entry that follows covers one TCR beta chain sequence. The record originates from a study of control samples from healthy donors and cancer patients. From germline, CDR1 is MNHEY and CDR2 SVGEGT. This CDR3 region has 15 residues. V shed 1 base and J shed 0 bases, with 9 bases lying between them. TCRdb's table, derived via immunoSEQ multiplex PCR, lists solely in-frame clones and lacks some. The sample includes about 86,000 clones, just under 95% of them seen just once. The chain uses TRBV6-2 or TRBV6-3 and TRBJ1-1; D perhaps matches TRBD1 (5 bases). The material sequenced was blood. This TCR came from a woman aged 18-29 years in good health. CDR3 residues: CASSYWGTVNTEAFF. CDR3 DNA sequence: TGTGCCAGCAGTTACTGGGGGACCGTGAACACTGAAGCTTTCTTT.